The clone carrying this T cell receptor (beta chain) was observed a few times. Its matching antigen is unknown. The stimulus was an HIV-1 Gag 15-mer peptide pool, around 1.1 ug/peptide/mL. Memory cells lacking CD40L and CD69 with high CD45RO were sorted. The sample originates from a study of persistence of HIV-infected CD4 T cells. Sequencing used immunoSEQ version 4 in survey mode. Libraries were prepared by immunoSEQ multiplex PCR; TCRdb keeps only in-frame clonotypes and omits some of them. Of about 36,000 clones in the sample, 80% to 85% were seen once. The receptor was derived from an adult with HIV. The donor label of this sample is uncertain. This specimen was cultured CD4+ T cells from PBMCs, taken from a patient who received antiretroviral therapy.

The CDR3 DNA sequence: TGTGCCATCAGTGATAGAATCCGCCGGGACGGGCCTTACGAGCAGTACTTC. Amino acid sequence: CAISDRIRRDGPYEQYF. The chain recombines TRBV10-3 with TRBJ2-7; D is possibly TRBD1 or TRBD2 (5 bases each). V dropped 3 bases and J dropped 4 bases, with 22 bases sitting between them. The CDR3 spans 17 residues. Germline lookup yields CDR1 ENHRY and CDR2 SYGVKD.